This entry features one T cell receptor (beta chain) sequence. The data stem from a study of blood T cell dynamics during melanoma immunotherapy. Time point indicated: week 3, after first cycle of checkpoint inhibitor. The protocol was immunoSEQ multiplex PCR, while the TCRdb copy is restricted to in-frame clones and leaves out a portion. The data hold several thousand clones, with 85% observed a single time. The ends were cut back, 1 base at V and 2 bases at J, with 6 bases in the middle. The CDR3 is 14 residues long. CDR1 is LNHNV, CDR2 YYDKDF, per germline (reference sequence). This clonotype was obtained from a human donor with melanoma. The sequencing used blood, collected from a patient treated with checkpoint blockade. The J gene is TRBJ2-1, the V gene TRBV15; D not certain. The CDR3 loop is CATSRVGPYNEQFF. The DNA of the CDR3 is TGTGCCACCAGCAGAGTTGGTCCCTACAATGAGCAGTTCTTC.